Presented here are 7 T cell receptor beta chains from one specimen sequenced in a study of Graves' ophthalmopathy and Graves' hyperthyroidism. Amplifying from RNA transcripts, the study obtained TCR beta CDR3 regions. HTBI primers were used in a first-round RT-PCR, which preceded a second-round multiplex PCR. TCRdb analysed the multiplex PCR reads with MiXCR anew, one entry per CDR3 protein. Among some 1.1 million distinct CDR3 sequences listed, 35% to 40% were seen once. Sequencing used peripheral blood or thyroid tissue (not recorded which). These receptors all stem from an adult man with Graves' hyperthyroidism.

The V and J genes are TRBV7-2 and TRBJ2-2, with 10 bases that match TRBD2. There are 17 residues in the CDR3. The germline V gene encodes CDR1 SGHTA and CDR2 FQGNSA. Unmatched junction bases numbered 10, after V lost 5 bases and J lost 4 bases. This CDR3 is CASSHGSLAGTTGELFF. The CDR3 nucleotides read TGTGCCAGCAGCCACGGGTCACTAGCGGGAACCACCGGGGAGCTGTTTTTT.

The V call is TRBV2, the J call TRBJ2-2; 7 nucleotides agree with TRBD2. The CDR3 spans 15 residues. Losses at the gene ends were 6 bases for V and 8 bases for J; bases not matched to a gene: 12. The germline gives CDR1 SNHLY, CDR2 FYNNEI. The CDR3 is CASRAGASGSGELFF. CDR3 in DNA: TGTGCCAGCAGGGCCGGGGCTAGCGGTTCTGGGGAGCTGTTTTTT.

This clonotype was picked up a small number of times. J is TRBJ2-5 and V is TRBV19; D assignment may be TRBD1 or TRBD2 (6 bases each). Per germline, CDR1 LNHDA and CDR2 SQIVND (reference sequence). The CDR3 sequence is 15 residues long. Deletions cut 5 bases from V and 7 bases from J, with 20 bases between. CDR3 in amino acids: CASSSGGLRAGTQYF. The DNA for the CDR3 is TGTGCCAGTAGTTCCGGGGGCCTAAGGGCCGGGACCCAGTACTTC.

This clonotype occurred many times. The chain uses TRBV7-9 and TRBJ2-2; D call uncertain. Trimming pared 4 bases from V and 5 bases from J, leaving 5 bases between. Germline V gene sequence: CDR1 SEHNR, CDR2 FQNEAQ (reference sequence). The CDR3 is 12 amino acids. CDR3 region: CASSYGTGELFF. The DNA for the CDR3 is TGTGCCAGCAGCTACGGAACCGGGGAGCTGTTTTTT. The full variable domain, with the rest looked up from reference TRBV7-9 and TRBJ2-2, is DTGVSQNPRHKITKRGQNVTFRCDPISEHNRLYWYRQTLGQGPEFLTYFQNEAQLEKSRLLSDRFSAERPKGSFSTLEIQRTEQGDSAMYLCASSYGTGELFFGEGSRLTVL.

There are many counts of this clonotype. The V gene is TRBV7-8, the J gene TRBJ2-7; 8 bases are shared with TRBD1. V was pared by 2 bases and J by 9 bases, with 6 bases of the junction left unmatched. The CDR3 is 13 amino acids. CDR1 is SGHVS and CDR2 is FQNEAQ in the germline V gene. CDR3 DNA sequence: TGTGCCAGCAGCTTACCAGGGGGCGCGTGGCAGTACTTC. This sequence encodes CASSLPGGAWQYF.

This clonotype was found a few times. This chain connects TRBV5-1 to TRBJ2-5, with TRBD2 matching 8 bases. V was pared by 1 base and J by 5 bases, with 7 bases of the junction left unmatched. The CDR3 has 15 amino acids. Germline V gives CDR1 SGHRS, CDR2 YFSETQ. Here the CDR3 reads CASSLSGGAMETQYF. The CDR3 DNA reads as TGCGCCAGCAGCTTGTCCGGGGGGGCTATGGAGACCCAGTACTTC.

In the case of this clonotype: A much larger clone sits a single nucleotide away, making a read error possible. The V call is TRBV12-3 or TRBV12-4, the J call TRBJ1-1; possible D gene TRBD1, 5 bases. This CDR3 has 14 residues. V was clipped by 10 bases and J by 1 base, with 16 bases between them. The CDR3 here is CATNQGSWNTEAFF. For the CDR3, the DNA is TGTGCCACCAACCAGGGTTCATGGAACACTGAAGCTTTCTTT.